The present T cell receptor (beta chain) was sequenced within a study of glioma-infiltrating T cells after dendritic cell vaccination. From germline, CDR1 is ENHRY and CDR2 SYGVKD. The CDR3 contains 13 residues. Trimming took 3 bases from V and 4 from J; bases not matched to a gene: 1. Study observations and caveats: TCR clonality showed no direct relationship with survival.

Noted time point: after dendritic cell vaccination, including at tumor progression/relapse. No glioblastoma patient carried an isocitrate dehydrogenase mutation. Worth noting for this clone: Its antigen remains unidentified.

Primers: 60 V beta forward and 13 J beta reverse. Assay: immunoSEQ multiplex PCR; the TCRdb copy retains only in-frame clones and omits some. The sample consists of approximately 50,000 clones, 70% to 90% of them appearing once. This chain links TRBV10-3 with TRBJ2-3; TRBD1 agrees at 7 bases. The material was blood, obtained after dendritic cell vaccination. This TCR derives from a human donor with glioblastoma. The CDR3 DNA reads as TGTGCCATCAGTGAAGACAGGGCAGATACGCAGTATTTT. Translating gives CAISEDRADTQYF.